Listed here are 32 T cell receptor beta chains from one sample, sequenced in a study of T cells in women clearing cervical HPV infection. Libraries were prepared by immunoSEQ multiplex PCR; TCRdb keeps only in-frame clonotypes and omits some of them. The sample data list fewer than 40,000 clones. The source material was blood buffy coat. The receptors come from a woman aged 18 to 75 with a cervical HPV16 infection that either progressed to CIN3+ or cleared (not recorded which).

This chain's CDR3 is CASSLSGEVEQFF. The sequenced CDR3 bases are TGCGCCAGCAGCTTGTCAGGGGAAGTTGAG. This chain links TRBV5-1 with TRBJ2-1, with D possibly matching TRBD1 (6 bases). The sequence runs out 3 residues before the end of the CDR3; the remainder is reconstructed from the germline J gene. This CDR3 has 13 amino acids. The germline CDR1 and CDR2 sequences are SGHRS and YFSETQ. V lost 1 base, J lost 9 bases, and 11 bases lay in between.

The CDR3 reads CSVERGVSTDTQYF. The CDR3 bases that were read are TGCAGCGTTGAAAGAGGGGTTAGCACAGATACG. The chain uses TRBV29-1 and TRBJ2-3; D is possibly TRBD1 or TRBD2 (5 bases each). The read gets to within 3 residues of the CDR3 end, and the germline J gene fills in the rest. Germline V gives CDR1 SQVTM, CDR2 ANQGSEA. The CDR3 is 14 residues long. The ends were cut back, 2 bases at V and 0 bases at J, with 9 bases in the middle.

As concerns this clone: The read comes to an end 3 residues before the CDR3 does, leaving the germline J gene to fill in the end. V usage is TRBV12-3 or TRBV12-4 and J usage is TRBJ1-6; a possible D gene is TRBD1 (6 bases). Trimming removed 7 bases at V and 6 bases at J, with 10 bases between. The CDR3 sequence is 13 residues long. The covered CDR3 bases are TGTGCCAGCAATCTCAGGGGTAATTCACCC. This codes for CASNLRGNSP. The full CDR3 reads CASNLRGNSPLHF.

Details on this clone: The sequenced fragment ends 3 residues before the CDR3 boundary, so the rest is inferred from the germline J gene. The rearrangement uses TRBV11-2 and TRBJ1-4; perhaps TRBD1 as D (6 bases). The V end was cut by 2 bases, the J end by 8 bases, with 9 bases between. CDR3 length equals 13 residues. Germline loops: CDR1 SGHAT, CDR2 FQNNGV. Incomplete CDR3 DNA: TGTGCCAGCAGCTTAAACAGGGAAGAAAAA. This sequence encodes CASSLNREEK. The entire CDR3 protein is CASSLNREEKLFF. The whole variable domain, remainder taken from reference TRBV11-2 and TRBJ1-4, is EAGVAQSPRYKIIEKRQSVAFWCNPISGHATLYWYQQILGQGPKLLIQFQNNGVVDDSQLPKDRFSAERLKGVDSTLKIQPAKLEDSAVYLCASSLNREEKLFFGSGTQLSVL.

Turning to this clone: The read terminates 3 residues ahead of where the CDR3 ends, so the germline J gene completes it. This chain uses TRBV11-2 with TRBJ2-3; TRBD1 might be the D (6 bases). This CDR3 contains 13 residues. Between the trimmed V and J ends, which lost 6 bases and 6 bases, there was a span of 13 bases. Germline CDR1 and CDR2: SGHAT and FQNNGV. Here the CDR3 reads CASRPQGADTQYF. The covered CDR3 bases are TGTGCCAGCAGACCACAGGGAGCCGATACG.

Turning to this clone: The CDR3 is cut off 3 residues early in the read; its end comes from the germline J gene. This rearrangement joins TRBV29-1 to TRBJ1-1; 9 bases align to TRBD1. The CDR3 extends over 15 amino acids. V lost 4 bases and J lost 1; bases outside the gene matches: 7. Germline CDR1 reads SQVTM; CDR2 reads ANQGSEA. The CDR3 DNA, read in part, is TGCAGCGTTGGGGGGACAGGGAAGGGGAACACTGAA. This codes for CSVGGTGKGNTE. The full-length CDR3 reads as CSVGGTGKGNTEAFF. Full variable domain (remainder filled in from reference TRBV29-1 and TRBJ1-1): SAVISQKPSRDICQRGTSLTIQCQVDSQVTMMFWYRQQPGQSLTLIATANQGSEATYESGFVIDKFPISRPNLTFSTLTVSNMSPEDSSIYLCSVGGTGKGNTEAFFGQGTRLTVV.

Concerning this clone itself: The observed sequence ends 3 residues before the CDR3 terminus, with the missing tail filled in from the germline J gene. V gene TRBV12-3 or TRBV12-4 combines with J gene TRBJ1-1, with TRBD1 as a possible D gene (6 bases). Trimming removed 2 bases at V and 1 base at J, with 11 bases between. This CDR3 region has 15 residues. The part of the CDR3 DNA that was read is TGTGCCAGCAGTTTATGGGGAGGGGGGAACACTGAA. Protein sequence: CASSLWGGGNTE. The full CDR3 reads CASSLWGGGNTEAFF.

With regard to this clone: The read ends 3 residues early relative to the CDR3; the germline J gene fills the gap. The chain joins TRBV30 to TRBJ2-5; 10 bases are a match to TRBD2. The V and J ends lost 3 bases and 2 bases, in that order; junction bases with no gene match: 0. The CDR3 spans 13 residues. Germline CDR1 is GTSNPN and CDR2 is SVGIG (reference sequence). Partial CDR3 DNA: TGTGCCTGGAGACTAGCGGGGCAAGAGACC. Translating it yields CAWRLAGQET. The full CDR3 sequence reads CAWRLAGQETQYF.

A note on this clone: The read ends 3 residues before the CDR3 terminus; that terminus is restored from the germline J gene. V usage is TRBV5-1 and J usage is TRBJ2-4, with 10 positions matching TRBD2. This CDR3 comprises 19 residues. Trimming removed 4 bases from V and 3 bases from J; junction bases left unmatched: 16. Germline CDR1 reads SGHRS; CDR2 reads YFSETQ. The CDR3 DNA, read in part, is TGCGCCAGCAGCGCGGGTGCTAGCGGGAGAGGGTTGGGCAAAAACATT. The encoded protein is CASSAGASGRGLGKNI. The whole CDR3 region reads CASSAGASGRGLGKNIQYF. The full variable domain, with the rest looked up from reference TRBV5-1 and TRBJ2-4, is KAGVTQTPRYLIKTRGQQVTLSCSPISGHRSVSWYQQTPGQGLQFLFEYFSETQRNKGNFPGRFSGRQFSNSRSEMNVSTLELGDSALYLCASSAGASGRGLGKNIQYFGAGTRLSVL.

CDR3 bases read: TGTGCCAGTAGCTTCAGGGGGCGAAATACTGAA. It encodes CASSFRGRNTE. The entire CDR3 is CASSFRGRNTEAFF. The chain links TRBV19 to TRBJ1-1; 8 bases agree with TRBD1. The CDR3 end falls 3 residues outside the read, so it is completed with the germline J gene. V lost 6 bases to trimming and J lost 5 bases; unmatched junction nucleotides: 8. In germline, CDR1 is LNHDA, CDR2 SQIVND (reference sequence). CDR3 size: 14 residues.

To note about this clone: Coverage ceases 3 residues before the CDR3 finishes, and the germline J gene fills in the end. The chain joins TRBV18 to TRBJ2-2; D might be TRBD1 (6 bases). CDR3 size: 17 residues. Per the germline V gene, CDR1 is KGHSH and CDR2 is LQKENI. V lost 3 bases, J lost 3 bases, and 17 bases lay in between. CDR3 DNA, as far as it was read: TGTGCCAGCTCACCTACATTTGACAGGTCCCACACCGGGGAG. Translated: CASSPTFDRSHTGE. The CDR3 in its entirety is CASSPTFDRSHTGELFF.

With respect to this clone: The read ends 3 residues early relative to the CDR3; the germline J gene fills the gap. The rearrangement joins TRBV6-1 to TRBJ2-5; 10 positions match TRBD2. V was clipped by 2 bases and J by 7 bases; unmatched bases: 7. This CDR3 has 15 amino acids. The germline gives CDR1 MNHNS, CDR2 SASEGT. CDR3 protein: CASSELTSGTGTQYF. The CDR3 bases that were read are TGTGCCAGCAGTGAACTCACTAGCGGGACGGGGACC.

Notes on this clone: The read ends 3 residues before the CDR3 terminus; that terminus is restored from the germline J gene. This rearrangement joins TRBV5-4 to TRBJ2-7, with TRBD2 matching over 12 bases. CDR3 length: 15 residues. From germline, CDR1 is SGHNT and CDR2 YYREEE (reference sequence). V gave up 4 bases and J gave up 3 bases; unmatched junction bases: 5. CDR3 residues: CASSRGLAGIYEQYF. Incomplete CDR3 DNA: TGTGCCAGCAGCCGGGGACTAGCGGGCATCTACGAG.

For this clone: The read ends 3 residues before the CDR3 terminus; that terminus is restored from the germline J gene. The chain recombines TRBV7-3 with TRBJ1-6, with TRBD1 as a possible D gene (5 bases). Germline CDR1 and CDR2: SGHTA and FQGTGA. Between the trimmed V and J ends, which lost 3 bases and 10 bases, there was a span of 10 bases. There are 13 residues in the CDR3. The CDR3 here is CASSFNRYSPLHF. The DNA read from the CDR3 is TGTGCCAGCAGCTTCAACAGGTACTCACCC.

In the case of this clone: Read sequence stops 3 residues before the CDR3 end, and the germline J gene provides the missing end. The chain carries TRBV7-3 and TRBJ1-6; D gene uncertain. The CDR3 runs to 15 residues. V dropped 6 bases and J dropped 7 bases, with 16 bases sitting between them. Germline V gene sequence: CDR1 SGHTA, CDR2 FQGTGA. The DNA read from the CDR3 is TGTGCCAGCAGGTTGACAACGTCGGGGAATTCACCC. Protein product: CASRLTTSGNSP. The complete CDR3 protein is CASRLTTSGNSPLHF. Using reference TRBV7-3 and TRBJ1-6 for the parts outside the CDR3, the full variable domain is GAGVSQTPSNKVTEKGKYVELRCDPISGHTALYWYRQSLGQGPEFLIYFQGTGAADDSGLPNDRFFAVRPEGSVSTLKIQRTERGDSAVYLCASRLTTSGNSPLHFGNGTRLTVT.

Points on this clone: Sequencing ends 3 residues short of the CDR3 end; the germline J gene provides the rest. The chain is built from TRBV7-2 and TRBJ1-5; D is perhaps TRBD1 (6 bases). This CDR3 has 14 residues. The V gene lost 5 bases and the J gene lost 6 bases, with 14 bases spanning the gap. Germline-derived CDR1 and CDR2 are SGHTA and FQGNSA. The covered CDR3 bases are TGTGCCAGCAGCGGAGGGGGGGTGAGTCAGCCC. It translates to CASSGGGVSQP. The whole CDR3 is CASSGGGVSQPQHF.

With regard to this clone: The read terminates 3 residues ahead of where the CDR3 ends, so the germline J gene completes it. Other nucleotide sequences from this sample produce the same CDR3. The rearrangement joins TRBV11-3 to TRBJ2-1; TRBD1 might be the D (6 bases). Trimming removed 6 bases at V and 3 bases at J, with 15 bases between. This CDR3 spans 15 amino acids. CDR1 and CDR2 (germline): SGHNT, YENEEA. CDR3: CASSVTGTNYNEQFF. CDR3 DNA (partial): TGTGCCAGCAGTGTAACAGGGACAAACTACAATGAG.

Of note for this clone: The read ends 3 residues early relative to the CDR3; the germline J gene fills the gap. J is TRBJ1-4 and V is TRBV30; a weak D match, TRBD1 (5 bases). Germline loops: CDR1 GTSNPN, CDR2 SVGIG (reference sequence). The CDR3 is made up of 13 amino acids. CDR3 in amino acids: CARARDYNSPLFF. The sequenced part of the CDR3 DNA is TGTGCCAGGGCTCGGGACTATAATTCACCA.

CDR3 sequence: CSVSVEQGYGYTF. The sequenced CDR3 bases are TGCAGCGTGTCCGTGGAGCAGGGCTATGGC. The V and J genes are TRBV29-1 and TRBJ1-2, with a weak D call TRBD1 (5 bases). Read sequence stops 3 residues before the CDR3 end, and the germline J gene provides the missing end. The CDR3 contains 13 residues. Germline assignment: CDR1 SQVTM and CDR2 ANQGSEA. V dropped 6 bases and J dropped 4 bases, with 15 bases sitting between them.

Notes on this clone: Read coverage stops 3 residues before the CDR3 terminus; the germline J gene supplies the remainder. The chain has TRBV11-1 and TRBJ2-5, with 7 nucleotides matching TRBD2. V lost 3 bases, J lost 1 base, and 2 bases stayed unmatched. The germline V gene encodes CDR1 SGHAT and CDR2 FQDESV (reference sequence). The CDR3 extends over 14 amino acids. The sequenced part of the CDR3 DNA is TGTGCCAGCAGCTTTTCTAGCGGCCAAGAGACC. Amino acids: CASSFSSGQET. The entire CDR3 protein is CASSFSSGQETQYF.

Turning to this clone: The read stops 3 residues short of the end of the CDR3; the missing end is completed from the germline J gene. The V and J genes are TRBV12-5 and TRBJ2-4; D unclear. This CDR3 is built from 12 residues. Germline CDR1 and CDR2: LGHNT and FRNRAP. CDR3 sequence: CASGLDERYQYF. CDR3 DNA, as far as it was read: TGTGCTAGTGGTTTGGACGAGAGGTAT.

This CDR3 reads CASSHRAGGYTF. CDR3 bases read: TGTGCCAGCAGCCACAGGGCAGGGGGC. This sequence joins TRBV11-2 and TRBJ1-2, with D possibly matching TRBD1 (6 bases). The read stops 3 residues short of the end of the CDR3; the missing end is completed from the germline J gene. Germline CDR1 reads SGHAT; CDR2 reads FQNNGV. There are 12 residues in the CDR3.

Turning to this clone: The observed sequence ends 3 residues before the CDR3 terminus, with the missing tail filled in from the germline J gene. This chain uses TRBV6-1 with TRBJ2-2; 10 positions agree with TRBD1. Germline values: CDR1 MNHNS, CDR2 SASEGT. The CDR3 has 15 residues. The CDR3 DNA, read in part, is TGTGCCAGCAGTGAACGTGACAGGGGGCGTGCTCCG. This encodes CASSERDRGRAP. The full CDR3 sequence reads CASSERDRGRAPLFF.

For this clone: Coverage ceases 3 residues before the CDR3 finishes, and the germline J gene fills in the end. This rearrangement joins TRBV20-1 to TRBJ2-5, with 8 positions matching TRBD2. The J segment lost 4 bases and the V segment lost 0 bases, leaving 7 bases of the junction unmatched. The V gene's germline CDR1 is DFQATT and CDR2 SNEGSKA (reference sequence). The CDR3 runs to 15 residues. Here the CDR3 reads CSARDQRLASETQYF. CDR3 DNA, as far as it was read: TGCAGTGCTAGAGACCAACGACTAGCGTCAGAGACC.

In the case of this clone: The read terminates 3 residues before the CDR3 end, so the remaining end is supplied by the germline J gene. This chain uses TRBV5-1 with TRBJ2-7, with 12 nucleotides matching TRBD2. J was trimmed by 0 bases and V by 3 bases; bases with no gene match: 4. This CDR3 region has 16 residues. Germline V CDR1 and CDR2: SGHRS, YFSETQ. This chain's CDR3 is CASSSMTSGSSYEQYF. Incomplete CDR3 DNA: TGCGCCAGCAGCTCGATGACTAGCGGGAGCTCCTACGAG.

About this clone: The read stops 3 residues short of the end of the CDR3; the missing end is completed from the germline J gene. The rearrangement joins TRBV7-9 to TRBJ2-4, with 9 bases lining up with TRBD1. CDR1 SEHNR and CDR2 FQNEAQ come from the germline V gene (reference sequence). The CDR3 covers 15 residues. The CDR3 bases that were read are TGTGCCAGCAGCTCAGGACAGGGGTTGGTCTATGGT. Translation: CASSSGQGLVYG. The whole CDR3 protein is CASSSGQGLVYGQYF.

Incomplete CDR3 DNA: TGCAGCGTTGCTTGGACAGGGGACGAG. Translating it yields CSVAWTGDE. In full, the CDR3 reads CSVAWTGDEQYF. The chain joins TRBV29-1 to TRBJ2-7, with 9 bases fitting TRBD1. The missing CDR3 end, 3 residues past where the read stops, is filled in from the germline J gene. With V trimmed by 4 bases and J by 5 bases, 3 bases remained unmatched. Germline V gene lookup returns CDR1 SQVTM and CDR2 ANQGSEA. The CDR3 runs to 12 residues.

Comment on this clone: The CDR3 end falls 3 residues outside the read, so it is completed with the germline J gene. The gene calls are TRBV19 and TRBJ2-1, with TRBD2 matching over 8 bases. The CDR3 sequence is 16 residues long. The V and J ends lost 5 bases and 2 bases, in that order; junction bases with no gene match: 8. Germline V lookup: CDR1 LNHDA, CDR2 SQIVND (reference sequence). The CDR3 loop reads CASSVRLANPYNEQFF. The DNA read from the CDR3 is TGTGCCAGTAGTGTCAGACTAGCGAATCCCTACAATGAG.

Comment on this clone: Compared with germline, one end of the junction differs, possibly owing to a read error. The CDR3 extends 3 residues past the end of the read, so its final part is completed from the germline J gene. Other nucleotide sequences from this sample produce the same CDR3. This rearrangement joins TRBV30 to TRBJ1-3; no definite D call. Germline CDR1 GTSNPN, CDR2 SVGIG (reference sequence). CDR3 size: 14 residues. The sequenced part of the CDR3 DNA is TGTGCCTGCCCCAGAGACAACTCTGGAAACACG. Translation: CACPRDNSGNT. In full, the CDR3 reads CACPRDNSGNTIYF.

As for this clone: The CDR3 end is not reached by the read, which stops 3 residues before it; the germline J gene fills it in. This sequence joins TRBV19 and TRBJ2-7; D unresolved. Trimming removed 5 bases from V and 1 base from J, with 12 bases in between. Per germline, CDR1 LNHDA and CDR2 SQIVND (reference sequence). The CDR3 has 14 amino acids. CDR3 sequence reads: CASSPAGGSYEQYF. Partial CDR3 DNA: TGTGCCAGTAGTCCCGCTGGCGGATCCTACGAG.

Points on this clone: Read data end 3 residues before the CDR3 end; the end is taken from the germline J gene. The gene calls are TRBV20-1 and TRBJ1-4, with TRBD1 as a possible D gene (5 bases). V was cut by 0 bases and J by 10 bases, with 18 bases left in between. There are 15 residues in the CDR3. Per the germline V gene, CDR1 is DFQATT and CDR2 is SNEGSKA (reference sequence). CDR3 sequence: CSARDAGTSRGKLFF. The CDR3 DNA, read in part, is TGCAGTGCTAGAGATGCCGGGACTTCAAGGGGAAAA.

A word on this clone: The read ends 3 residues before the CDR3 terminus; that terminus is restored from the germline J gene. The chain has TRBV10-1 and TRBJ1-4, with 8 positions matching TRBD1. V lost 5 bases and J lost 10; bases outside the gene matches: 6. CDR1 and CDR2 (germline): WNHNN, SYGVQD (reference sequence). This CDR3 is 13 amino acids long. The CDR3 here is CASSRDRRGKLFF. Incomplete CDR3 DNA: TGCGCCAGCAGTCGGGACAGGAGGGGAAAA.